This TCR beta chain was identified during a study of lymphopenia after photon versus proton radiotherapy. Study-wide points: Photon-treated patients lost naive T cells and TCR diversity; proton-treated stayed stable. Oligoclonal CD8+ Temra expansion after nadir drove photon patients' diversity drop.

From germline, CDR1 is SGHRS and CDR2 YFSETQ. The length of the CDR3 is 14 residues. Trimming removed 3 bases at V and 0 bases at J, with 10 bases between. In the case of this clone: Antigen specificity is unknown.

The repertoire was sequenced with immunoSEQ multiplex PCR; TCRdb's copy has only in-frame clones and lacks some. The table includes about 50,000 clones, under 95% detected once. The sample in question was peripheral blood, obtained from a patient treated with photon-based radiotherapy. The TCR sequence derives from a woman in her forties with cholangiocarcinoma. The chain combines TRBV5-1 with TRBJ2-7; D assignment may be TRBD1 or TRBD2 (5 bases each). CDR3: CASSSGTDSYEQYF. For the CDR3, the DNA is TGCGCCAGCAGCTCCGGGACGGACTCCTACGAGCAGTACTTC.